This T cell receptor beta chain was observed in a study of blood T cell dynamics during melanoma immunotherapy. Points from the study as a whole: At W3, later disease-control patients showed bifurcated PBMC repertoire changes, unlike progressors.

Trimming stripped 3 bases from V and 2 bases from J, with 26 bases between. In germline, CDR1 is SGHRS, CDR2 YFSETQ. The CDR3 totals 19 residues. Clones were read by immunoSEQ multiplex PCR, and TCRdb kept only the in-frame ones, dropping some. The sample includes 10,000 to 12,000 clones, 75% to 90% of them seen just once. A note on this clone: Its antigen is as yet unknown.

Time point noted: week 3, after first cycle of checkpoint inhibitor. This sequence was found in a human donor with melanoma. This sequence joins TRBV5-1 and TRBJ2-5; weak D call: TRBD1 (6 bases). The source was blood, collected from a patient treated with checkpoint blockade. The CDR3 DNA reads as TGCGCCAGCAGCTCCTTACAGATAACCTCCGGGACACTTCAAGAGACCCAGTACTTC. It encodes CASSSLQITSGTLQETQYF.